The sequence of this TCR beta chain was determined in a study of shared clonotypes between healthy human individuals. The V and J ends lost 6 bases and 3 bases respectively, with 6 bases between them. Germline V gene data show CDR1 as WSHSY and CDR2 as SAAADI. This CDR3 spans 12 amino acids. CD8 cells regarded as naive lacked CD45RO, were positively chosen for CCR7, and omitted terminally differentiated effector memory CD45RA+ cells. Notes on this clone: Its antigen is currently unknown.

The table came from immunoSEQ multiplex PCR; TCRdb's copy has only in-frame clones and leaves some out. The table lists over 750,000 clones, 95% to 97% of them singletons. Study-level findings and limits: It was observed that 5% to 6.5% of naive CD4 clonotypes were shared across a handful of donors. Investigators collected only blood, and repertoires in tissues likely differ.

The source of this sequence is a man aged 30 to 39 in good health. This chain connects TRBV10-2 to TRBJ1-5; D unclear. The sample was naive CD8+ T cells sorted from blood. This chain's CDR3 is CASRGNNQPQHF. For the CDR3, the DNA is TGCGCCAGCAGGGGGAACAATCAGCCCCAGCATTTT.